This TCR beta chain was documented in a study of human T cells and chemical hapten exposure. At the level of the study: Patch testing was performed with 0.01% DPC on the upper back, with reading at 6 days.

This clonotype was found a few times. MiXCR, applied by TCRdb to the RACE reads, yields one record per CDR3 protein. The table records tens of thousands of distinct CDR3 sequences, 3% to 3.5% of them present only once. This CDR3 is built from 17 residues. Indicated time point: patch test 2, 6 weeks after DPC sensitization. Regarding treatment: therapeutic diphenylcyclopropenone sensitization with weekly scalp DPC. This TCR came from a man between 35 and 55 years old with alopecia areata. Some clones in this sample may be carry-over from other donors' samples. The chain is built from TRBV1 and TRBJ1-2; TRBD1 reflects the table's D call only, with no check against the DNA. TRBV1 corresponds to a pseudogene. Sample: whole blood, taken in connection with sensitization to the hapten diphenylcyclopropenone (DPC). In nucleotides, the CDR3 is TGCACCAGCAGCCATCCGTCTTGTCATGGGGGACACTATGGCTACACCTTC. As protein: CTSSHPSCHGGHYGYTF.